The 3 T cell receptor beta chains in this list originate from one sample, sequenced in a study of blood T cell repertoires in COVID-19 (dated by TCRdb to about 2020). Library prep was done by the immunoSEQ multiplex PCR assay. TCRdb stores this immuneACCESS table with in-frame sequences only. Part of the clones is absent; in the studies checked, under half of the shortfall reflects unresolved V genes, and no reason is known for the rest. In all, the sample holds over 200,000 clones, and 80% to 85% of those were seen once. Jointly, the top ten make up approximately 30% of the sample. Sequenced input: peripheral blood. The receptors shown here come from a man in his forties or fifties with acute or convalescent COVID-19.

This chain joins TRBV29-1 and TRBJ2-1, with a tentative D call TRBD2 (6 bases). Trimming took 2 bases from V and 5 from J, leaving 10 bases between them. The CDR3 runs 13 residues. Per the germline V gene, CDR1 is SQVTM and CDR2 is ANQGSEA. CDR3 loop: CSVEPGLNNEQFF. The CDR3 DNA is TGCAGCGTTGAACCCGGACTAAACAATGAGCAGTTCTTC.

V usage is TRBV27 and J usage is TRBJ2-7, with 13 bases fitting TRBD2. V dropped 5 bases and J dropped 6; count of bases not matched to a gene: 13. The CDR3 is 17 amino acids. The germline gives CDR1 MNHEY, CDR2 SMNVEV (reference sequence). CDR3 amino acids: CASSPQQGLAGSREQYF. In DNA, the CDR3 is TGTGCCAGCAGTCCACAACAGGGACTAGCGGGATCTCGCGAGCAGTACTTC.

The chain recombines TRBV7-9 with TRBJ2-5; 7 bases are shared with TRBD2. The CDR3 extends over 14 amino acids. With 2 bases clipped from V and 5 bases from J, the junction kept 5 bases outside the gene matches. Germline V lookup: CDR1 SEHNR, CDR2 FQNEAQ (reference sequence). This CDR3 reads CASSLLPGRETQYF. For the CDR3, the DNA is TGTGCCAGCAGCTTACTACCCGGGAGGGAGACCCAGTACTTC.